One and the same sample provided the 9 T cell receptor beta chains below, sequenced in a study of beta chain features in type 1 diabetes. Study findings and constraints: Moderately but significantly shorter TCRB CDR3s were found in Type 1 diabetes patients in all four CD4+ subsets.

Their target antigens are unknown. The investigators reverse transcribed all of the isolated RNA, so they sequenced expressed TCRB transcripts. The table came from immunoSEQ multiplex PCR; TCRdb's copy has only in-frame clones and leaves some out. The sample includes 350,000 to 450,000 clones, 10% to 15% of them seen just once. The sample was naive CD4+ T cells from blood. The source is a woman aged 18-29 years with type 1 diabetes.

This clone was picked up a small number of times. The same CDR3 can be traced to other DNA sequences in this sample. This chain's CDR3 is CASSIDGGNQPQHF. CDR3 DNA: TGTGCCAGTAGTATTGATGGCGGGAATCAGCCCCAGCATTTT. The chain carries TRBV19 and TRBJ1-5, with no clear D. Germline V gene data show CDR1 as LNHDA and CDR2 as SQIVND (reference sequence). The V end lost 3 bases, the J end lost 4 bases, and 10 bases lay between the germline ends. The CDR3 has 14 residues.

V and J are TRBV7-9 and TRBJ1-1; D gene ambiguous. Trimming pared 5 bases from V and 11 bases from J, leaving 15 bases between. The CDR3 consists of 12 residues. Germline loops: CDR1 SEHNR, CDR2 FQNEAQ (reference sequence). The CDR3 coding sequence is TGTGCCAGCAGCCTAGACGGTCGTGTCGCTTTCTTT. Protein: CASSLDGRVAFF.

This clone turned up a few times. The genes are TRBV5-4 and TRBJ2-1; 8 bases fit TRBD1. This CDR3 has 15 residues. Trimming took 4 bases from V and 4 from J; bases not matched to a gene: 7. Germline V CDR1 and CDR2: SGHNT, YYREEE (reference sequence). The CDR3 loop reads CASSTPGQEYNEQFF. DNA for the CDR3: TGTGCCAGCAGCACCCCGGGACAGGAATACAATGAGCAGTTCTTC.

This clone was seen more than once but under ten times. The same CDR3 can be traced to other DNA sequences in this sample. The J gene is TRBJ2-7, the V gene TRBV18; maybe TRBD1 (6 bases). The V and J ends lost 6 bases and 3 bases respectively, with 12 bases between them. CDR1 is KGHSH, CDR2 LQKENI, per germline. The CDR3 spans 13 residues. Written as DNA, the CDR3 is TGTGCCAGCTCCAGGGGACCACTCTACGAGCAGTACTTC. It yields the protein CASSRGPLYEQYF.

This sequence joins TRBV2 and TRBJ2-1; D perhaps matches TRBD1 (6 bases). Trimming cost V 5 bases and J 6 bases, with 11 bases left between them. CDR1 and CDR2 from the germline V gene are SNHLY and FYNNEI. There are 13 residues in the CDR3. The CDR3: CASSRTAVNEQFF. The CDR3 DNA reads as TGTGCCAGCAGTAGGACAGCAGTCAATGAGCAGTTCTTC.

This clone has a handful of counts. The genes are TRBV11-2 and TRBJ2-7; D not certain. The germline gives CDR1 SGHAT, CDR2 FQNNGV. This CDR3 contains 15 residues. Trimming pared 1 base from V and 0 bases from J, leaving 10 bases between. The CDR3 sequence: CASSLVGGSSYEQYF. CDR3 DNA sequence: TGTGCCAGCAGCTTAGTTGGCGGAAGCTCCTACGAGCAGTACTTC.

This clone was seen more than once but under ten times. The rearrangement links TRBV4-2 to TRBJ2-5, with TRBD2 matching 8 bases. V was clipped by 1 base and J by 1 base; unmatched bases: 11. This CDR3 region has 18 residues. Germline loops: CDR1 LGHNA, CDR2 YNFKEQ. The CDR3 DNA sequence: TGTGCCAGCAGCCAAGTCTCTAGTCTAGCGGGCTTCCAAGAGACCCAGTACTTC. It translates to CASSQVSSLAGFQETQYF.

This clone has a handful of counts. V is TRBV30 and J is TRBJ2-1; 12 bases line up with TRBD2. After removal of 1 base from V and 5 bases from J, the junction contained 3 bases not matched to a gene. The CDR3 covers 15 residues. Germline loops: CDR1 GTSNPN, CDR2 SVGIG (reference sequence). For the CDR3, the DNA is TGTGCCTGGAGTGGACTAGCGGGAGCCAACAATGAGCAGTTCTTC. Amino acids: CAWSGLAGANNEQFF.

This chain links TRBV30 with TRBJ2-4; 8 bases fit TRBD1. Germline V gives CDR1 GTSNPN, CDR2 SVGIG (reference sequence). The CDR3 is 16 residues long. The V and J ends lost 0 bases and 3 bases, in that order; junction bases with no gene match: 7. CDR3 residues: CAWSVASGTGKNIQYF. CDR3 DNA: TGTGCCTGGAGTGTAGCCTCCGGGACAGGCAAAAACATTCAGTACTTC.